The rows below give T cell receptor beta chains drawn from one sample of a study of T cells in Graves' hyperthyroidism and ophthalmopathy. One entry per CDR3 protein results from TCRdb running MiXCR on the multiplex PCR reads. The sample lists around 300,000 distinct CDR3 sequences; approximately 20% were seen once. The sequenced sample was blood. Receptors originate from a man aged 30 to 39 with Graves' ophthalmopathy. Both conserved end residues are part of each CDR3. A D gene is named only where the DNA matches it firmly. Clone size is stated in some rows and not others, as once, few, many or a class when expanded.

cdr3_nt cdr3_aa cdr3_length v_call d_call clone_size j_call
TGTGCCAGCAGTGGGGGGGTATTTGGGGGGCGGAGCACAGATACGCAGTATTTT CASSGGVFGGRSTDTQYF 18 TRBV12-3/TRBV12-4 . . TRBJ2-3
TGCAGTGCTATTGGTCGGAAATCAGCGGGTGAGCAGTTCTTC CSAIGRKSAGEQFF 14 TRBV20-1 . few TRBJ2-1
TGTGCCAGCAGCCTAGCGGGACGCAGTGAGCAGTTCTTC CASSLAGRSEQFF 13 TRBV11-2 TRBD2 . TRBJ2-1
TGCGCCAGCAGCTTGGAAAGTGGGTTCCCAGACGGGGAGCTGTTTTTT CASSLESGFPDGELFF 16 TRBV5-1 . few TRBJ2-2
TGTGCCAGCAGTCCCGCCCCTGGACAGGGTAGCTATGGCTACACCTTC CASSPAPGQGSYGYTF 16 TRBV27 TRBD1 . TRBJ1-2
TGTGCCAGCAGCGAAGAGCGGGACCAAGAGACCCAGTACTTC CASSEERDQETQYF 14 TRBV11-2 . many TRBJ2-5
TGTGCCAGCAGCTTAAGACAGGCAGGGAACACTGAAGCTTTCTTT CASSLRQAGNTEAFF 15 TRBV7-2 . few TRBJ1-1
TGCGCCAGCAGCCGGGACTGGGGAGCCTACAATGAGCAGTTCTTC CASSRDWGAYNEQFF 15 TRBV5-1 . many TRBJ2-1
TGTGCCAGCAGTGAGGGTCTAGTTTGGGTCGCAGATACGCAGTATTTT CASSEGLVWVADTQYF 16 TRBV2 . many TRBJ2-3
TGTGCTAGTGGTTTGGTACCTAGGGCGGGAGCAACAGATACGCAGTATTTT CASGLVPRAGATDTQYF 17 TRBV12-5 TRBD2 . TRBJ2-3